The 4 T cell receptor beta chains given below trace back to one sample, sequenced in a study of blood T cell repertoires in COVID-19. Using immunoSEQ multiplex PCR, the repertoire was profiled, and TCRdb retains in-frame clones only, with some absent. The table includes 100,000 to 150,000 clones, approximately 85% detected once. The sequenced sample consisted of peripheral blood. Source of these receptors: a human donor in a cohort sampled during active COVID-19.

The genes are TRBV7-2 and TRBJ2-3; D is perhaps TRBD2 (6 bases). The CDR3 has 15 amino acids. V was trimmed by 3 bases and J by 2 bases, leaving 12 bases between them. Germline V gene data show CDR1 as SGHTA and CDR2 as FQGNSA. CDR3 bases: TGTGCCAGCAGCTTGTGGGAGGCCGCCACAGATACGCAGTATTTT. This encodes CASSLWEAATDTQYF.

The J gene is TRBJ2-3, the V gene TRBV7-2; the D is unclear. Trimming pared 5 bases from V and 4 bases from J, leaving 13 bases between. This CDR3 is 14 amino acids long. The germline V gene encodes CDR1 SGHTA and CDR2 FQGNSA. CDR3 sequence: CASSPRVKSDTQYF. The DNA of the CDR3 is TGTGCCAGCAGCCCTAGAGTTAAGTCAGATACGCAGTATTTT.

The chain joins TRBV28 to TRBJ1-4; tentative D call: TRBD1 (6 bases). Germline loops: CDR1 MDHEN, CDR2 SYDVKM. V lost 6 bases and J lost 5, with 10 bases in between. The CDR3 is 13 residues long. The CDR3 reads CASSSGQNEKLFF. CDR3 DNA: TGTGCCAGCAGCTCGGGACAAAATGAAAAACTGTTTTTT.

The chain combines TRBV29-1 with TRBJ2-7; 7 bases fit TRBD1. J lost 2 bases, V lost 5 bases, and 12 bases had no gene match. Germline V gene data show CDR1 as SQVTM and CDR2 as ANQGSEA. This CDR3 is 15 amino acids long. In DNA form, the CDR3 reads TGCAGCGTTCTCCCCTCCGGGACAGAGCCCTACGAGCAGTACTTC. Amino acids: CSVLPSGTEPYEQYF.